These 2 T cell receptor beta chains originate from one sample sequenced in a study of T cell changes during pregnancy in multiple sclerosis (dated by TCRdb to about 2019). Libraries were built with the immunoSEQ multiplex PCR assay. The table comes from immuneACCESS by way of TCRdb, which keeps in-frame sequences with V and J called. Part of the clones is missing from these tables; in studies checked, under half for an unresolved V gene and the rest for unknown reasons. The sample data list tens of thousands of clones, and roughly 90% of these were observed just once. The ten largest clones take up around 0.4% of the sample. The source was CD4+ T cells from peripheral blood mononuclear cells, collected in the second trimester of pregnancy. The receptors derive from a female donor with multiple sclerosis, enrolled in a pregnancy study.

V and J are TRBV5-6 and TRBJ1-1; D might be TRBD1 (5 bases). V lost 4 bases, J lost 4 bases, and 11 bases lay in between. The CDR3 contains 13 residues. The germline V gene encodes CDR1 SGHDT and CDR2 YYEEEE. DNA of the CDR3: TGTGCCAGCAGCAAGGTCGGGGGCACTGAAGCTTTCTTT. The encoded protein is CASSKVGGTEAFF.

This sequence joins TRBV13 and TRBJ2-5; D not resolved. The CDR3 is made up of 15 amino acids. Trimming stripped 5 bases from V and 1 base from J, with 14 bases between. CDR1 is PRHDT and CDR2 is FYEKMQ in the germline V gene (reference sequence). For the CDR3, the DNA is TGTGCCAGCAGCCCCTCCAAGCTCCTCCAAGAGACCCAGTACTTC. Its translation: CASSPSKLLQETQYF.